This T cell receptor beta chain was found in a study of blood T cell repertoires in COVID-19. Overall study context: Researchers got acute and convalescent COVID-19 samples from the United States, Italy and Spain.

Residents of 24 US areas, aged roughly 18 to 95 years, made up the participants. The table came from immunoSEQ multiplex PCR; TCRdb's copy has only in-frame clones and leaves some out. The sample has over 110,000 clones; over 75% are singletons. The ends lost 2 bases at V and 6 bases at J; junction bases unmatched: 5. Germline assignment: CDR1 LNHDA and CDR2 SQIVND (reference sequence). The CDR3 length is 14 residues. The sequencing input was PBMCs or T cells enriched from blood (not recorded which). This chain joins TRBV19 and TRBJ1-1, with TRBD1 matching over 8 bases. The sequence was obtained from a man in his fifties or sixties in a cohort exposed to, infected with or recovered from COVID-19 (not recorded which). For the CDR3, the DNA is TGTGCCAGTAGTATACAGGGGGCGCAGGCTGAAGCTTTCTTT. Its translation is CASSIQGAQAEAFF.